The present TCR beta chain was sequenced within a study of blood T cell repertoires in COVID-19. Methods used by the authors: Counts of nucleated cells, estimated from reference gene primer amplification, were obtained. Clones were sequenced by immunoSEQ multiplex PCR, and TCRdb holds only the in-frame ones, with some missing. That table gives V, J and clone size, and the DNA gave D and trimming. The table includes about 280,000 clones, around 85% detected once. V was trimmed by 4 bases and J by 6 bases, leaving 13 bases between them. CDR1 and CDR2 from the germline V gene are SQVTM and ANQGSEA. The CDR3 covers 12 residues.

Material for sequencing was peripheral blood. The TCR was taken from a man aged 50 or older with active or convalescent COVID-19. The gene calls are TRBV29-1 and TRBJ2-7; a possible D gene is TRBD2 (7 bases). In DNA form, the CDR3 reads TGCAGCGTTGGGGGGGGCCCGAGCGAGCAGTACTTC. Protein product: CSVGGGPSEQYF.